Listed below are T cell receptor beta chains from one sample, sequenced in a study of blood T cells in healthy people across ages. TCRdb recomputed calls from the 5' RACE reads with MiXCR, one row per CDR3 protein. Here the sample spans roughly 830,000 distinct CDR3 sequences, about 62% being singletons. Sample: blood. The receptor source for this set is a man aged 25-45 years in good health. Both conserved end residues are part of each CDR3. The D gene is left open where the match is weak. For some rows the clone size is stated as once, few or many, or as a class when expanded; others skip it.

V gene,clone size,D gene,J gene,CDR3 DNA,CDR3 protein
TRBV4-3,NA,NA,TRBJ1-1,TGCGCCAGCAGCTACGATGACACTCAGAACACTGAAGCTTTCTTT,CASSYDDTQNTEAFF
TRBV20-1,NA,TRBD2,TRBJ2-5,TGCAGAGGGACTAGCGGGGGCCAGGCATTAGAGACCCAGTACTTC,CRGTSGGQALETQYF
TRBV13,NA,NA,TRBJ2-4,TGTGCCAGCAGCTTAAGAGGGTACGGCATTCAGTACTTC,CASSLRGYGIQYF
TRBV6-1,NA,NA,TRBJ2-4,TGTGCCAGCAGTAAACAGGCAGGAAACATTCAGTACTTC,CASSKQAGNIQYF
TRBV5-6,NA,TRBD2,TRBJ2-7,TGTGCCAGCAGCTCCCGGGGGGTGGTCCTAGCGGGATCCTACGAGCAGTACTTC,CASSSRGVVLAGSYEQYF
TRBV4-3,few,NA,TRBJ2-1,TGCGCCAGCAGCCAAAGGTGGGAGATAGCCATCTCCTACAATGAGCAGTTCTTC,CASSQRWEIAISYNEQFF
TRBV5-1,few,NA,TRBJ2-1,TGCGCCAGCAGCTTGCCCCGGTCAGTACCCTACAATGAGCAGTTCTTC,CASSLPRSVPYNEQFF
TRBV7-9,few,NA,TRBJ2-1,TGTGCCAGCAGCTTGAGAGGAGATGGCTCCTACAATGAGCAGTTCTTC,CASSLRGDGSYNEQFF
TRBV7-2,NA,NA,TRBJ2-1,TGTGCCAGCAGCCGGAATGGGGACTACAATGAGCAGTTCTTC,CASSRNGDYNEQFF
TRBV6-1,NA,NA,TRBJ2-7,TGTGCCAGCAGTTTGCCGGGACGGGGGAGAAACGAGCAGTACTTC,CASSLPGRGRNEQYF
TRBV12-3/TRBV12-4,NA,NA,TRBJ2-3,TGTGCCAGCGCCCCGGGGGACTTAGCAACAGATACGCAGTATTTT,CASAPGDLATDTQYF
TRBV27,NA,NA,TRBJ1-6,TGTGCCAGCAGTTTGAACCAGGGAGTAGGGTCACCCCTCCACTTT,CASSLNQGVGSPLHF
TRBV30,NA,NA,TRBJ1-2,TGTGCCTGGAGTCCGGGAAACTATGGCTACACCTTC,CAWSPGNYGYTF
TRBV7-2,few,TRBD1,TRBJ2-7,TGTGCCAGCAGCGGGGACAGTCAGCGCTCCTACGAGCAGTACTTC,CASSGDSQRSYEQYF
TRBV28,NA,NA,TRBJ2-1,TGTGCCAGCAGAAGAGAATGGAGCTCCTACAATGAGCAGTTCTTC,CASRREWSSYNEQFF
TRBV7-9,few,TRBD1,TRBJ2-7,TGTGCCAGCAGCATGGACAGGTCCTACGAGCAGTACTTC,CASSMDRSYEQYF
TRBV10-3,NA,TRBD1,TRBJ2-7,TGTGCCATCAGTGAGTCGGGGAGGGACAGGGGCTCCTACGAGCAGTACTTC,CAISESGRDRGSYEQYF
TRBV29-1,few,TRBD1,TRBJ1-2,TGCAGCGTTGAAGGCTGGACAGGGGACGACTATGGCTACACCTTC,CSVEGWTGDDYGYTF
TRBV10-3,NA,NA,TRBJ2-7,TGTGCCATCAGTGAGACTGGACAGAACAATGAGCAGTACTTC,CAISETGQNNEQYF
TRBV29-1,NA,NA,TRBJ1-2,TGCAGCGTTGAAGGGAGAGGGTCGGATGGCTACACCTTC,CSVEGRGSDGYTF
TRBV28,once,NA,TRBJ2-7,TGTGCCAACAGCCTCCCCCGGGGTCGGGGTAGCTACGAGCAGTACTTC,CANSLPRGRGSYEQYF
TRBV7-2,few,TRBD2,TRBJ2-7,TGTGCCAGCAGTCGAATAGCGGGGGGGTCCTCCTACGAGCAGTACTTC,CASSRIAGGSSYEQYF
TRBV5-1,NA,NA,TRBJ1-6,TGCGCCAGCAAAGGGGGGGCCTATAATTCACCCCTCCACTTT,CASKGGAYNSPLHF
TRBV6-6,NA,NA,TRBJ1-6,TGTGCCAGCAGTTACGCTGCAGGACTCCACTTT,CASSYAAGLHF
TRBV7-9,few,NA,TRBJ2-7,TGTGCCAGCAGCTTAGCGTCTGGCGGGCCTCCCGGGGAGCAGTACTTC,CASSLASGGPPGEQYF
TRBV7-3,few,NA,TRBJ2-4,TGTGCCAGTCCGGGGCTGGGGAACATTCAGTACTTC,CASPGLGNIQYF
TRBV7-9,NA,NA,TRBJ2-5,TGTGCCAGCAGCCCAGTAGGGGGAGGTCAAGAGACCCAGTACTTC,CASSPVGGGQETQYF
TRBV27,few,TRBD1,TRBJ1-4,TGTGCCAGCAGTTTCTGGACAGGGGAAATTGAAAAACTGTTTTTT,CASSFWTGEIEKLFF
TRBV6-5,once,NA,TRBJ2-7,TGTGCCAGCAGTTACGACCCAACCTACGAGCAGTACTTC,CASSYDPTYEQYF
TRBV7-8,NA,NA,TRBJ2-7,TGTGCCAGCAGCTTAGAGGCGGCCGGAGGGTACGAGCAGTACTTC,CASSLEAAGGYEQYF
TRBV6-5,NA,NA,TRBJ1-5,TGTGCCAGCAGTAACGCCATACCGAATCAGCCCCAGCATTTT,CASSNAIPNQPQHF
TRBV29-1,once,TRBD1,TRBJ2-5,TGCAGCGCAAAAGGGGGCCTAACGGGAGAGACCCAGTACTTC,CSAKGGLTGETQYF
TRBV28,NA,TRBD1,TRBJ2-7,TGTGCCAGCAGGCCGACAGGGATCTACGAGCAGTACTTC,CASRPTGIYEQYF
TRBV10-3,many,TRBD2,TRBJ2-7,TGTGCCATCAGTCCAGCCGGGGGAGGGTACGAGCAGTACTTC,CAISPAGGGYEQYF
TRBV20-1,NA,NA,TRBJ1-5,TGCAGTGCTAGAGTTGTGGCAGTCCTTGACAATCAGCCCCAGCATTTT,CSARVVAVLDNQPQHF
TRBV6-2/TRBV6-3,NA,TRBD2,TRBJ2-7,TGTGCCAGCAGTTACTCGACTAGCGGTAATACCTACGAGCAGTACTTC,CASSYSTSGNTYEQYF
TRBV5-1,NA,NA,TRBJ2-1,TGCGCCAGCAGCCCGCTGAATGGTCCCAATGAGCAGTTCTTC,CASSPLNGPNEQFF
TRBV7-3,NA,NA,TRBJ2-5,TGTGCCAGCAGCTTCGGACCAGCGAGGGAACAAGAGACCCAGTACTTC,CASSFGPAREQETQYF
TRBV20-1,NA,NA,TRBJ2-4,TGCAGTGCTAGGGACGCAAGTGGCAAAAACATTCAGTACTTC,CSARDASGKNIQYF
TRBV28,NA,NA,TRBJ2-1,TGTGCCAGCAGCCCCCTCAGAGGGCCTGCCTCCTACAATGAGCAGTTCTTC,CASSPLRGPASYNEQFF
TRBV7-6,few,NA,TRBJ2-1,TGTGCCAGCAGCCCCGGGAACTACAATGAGCAGTTCTTC,CASSPGNYNEQFF
TRBV12-3/TRBV12-4,NA,NA,TRBJ2-1,TGTGCCAGCACCGACCCCGGGCGCTCCTACAATGAGCAGTTCTTC,CASTDPGRSYNEQFF
TRBV4-1,NA,NA,TRBJ1-5,TGCGCCAGCAGCCAAGACGCAGATCAGCCCCAGCATTTT,CASSQDADQPQHF
TRBV7-9,NA,NA,TRBJ1-2,TGTGCCAGCGCCCGAGGGATCAGTTATGGCTACACCTTC,CASARGISYGYTF